This T cell receptor beta chain derives from a study of identical twins. Points from the study as a whole: Excess low generation probability was seen in twin-shared out-of-frame alpha sequences. These conclusions were based on statistical analysis (cross-sectional, not following the same donors). Beta clonotypes that were abundant in cord blood contained fewer insertions, a pattern absent from memory repertoires.

Each CDR3 protein gets one entry after TCRdb re-called the 5' RACE reads with MiXCR. The data show 250,000 or so distinct CDR3 sequences, about 8% seen once. In the case of this clonotype: What it binds is unknown.

V lost 6 bases and J 0 bases, leaving 20 bases between the germline ends. The germline V gene has CDR1 DFQATT and CDR2 SNEGSKA (reference sequence). The CDR3 is 16 residues long. This sample also appeared in a second study, on yellow fever vaccine responses in identical twins.

Sequencing used CD8+ T cells sorted from blood. The rearrangement links TRBV20-1 to TRBJ1-1; no definite D call. This clonotype was obtained from a woman younger than 30 in good health. The DNA of the CDR3 is TGCAGTGCCCCCTGGCCAGGAGCTTTTATGAACACTGAAGCTTTCTTT. It codes for CSAPWPGAFMNTEAFF.